This is a list of T cell receptor beta chains from one sample in a study of T cell repertoires in cytomegalovirus infection. TCRdb recomputed calls from the reads with MiXCR, one row per CDR3 protein. The repertoire holds about 700,000 distinct CDR3 sequences, with around 32% as singletons. Antigens for these TCRs are unknown. Sequenced material: cultured PBMCs, taken from culture after CMV antigen stimulation. These receptors were taken from a human donor in good health (CMV status not recorded). Some clones in this sample may be carry-over from other donors' samples. Both conserved end residues are part of each CDR3. The D gene is left open where the match is weak. Where a row states a size, it is once, few, many or the class of an expanded clone; other rows omit it.

.,many,TRBV7-6,TRBJ1-1,17,CASSAWGGALMNTEAFF,TGTGCCAGCAGCGCGTGGGGGGGGGCCCTTATGAACACTGAAGCTTTCTTT
.,few,TRBV4-1,TRBJ2-3,16,CASSQMPSGITDTQYF,TGCGCCAGCAGCCAGATGCCCTCGGGGATCACAGATACGCAGTATTTT
TRBD1,few,TRBV11-2,TRBJ1-1,14,CASSSQGAGAEAFF,TGTGCCAGCAGCTCACAGGGGGCTGGGGCTGAAGCTTTCTTT
.,.,TRBV19,TRBJ2-5,12,CASSMRGETQYF,TGTGCCAGTAGTATGAGAGGGGAGACCCAGTACTTC
.,.,TRBV19,TRBJ1-1,13,CASSIVRNTEAFF,TGTGCCAGTAGTATAGTTAGAAACACTGAAGCTTTCTTT
.,.,TRBV6-2/TRBV6-3,TRBJ2-1,16,CASSYLDSHPYNEQFF,TGTGCCAGCAGTTACCTCGATAGTCACCCCTACAATGAGCAGTTCTTC
TRBD2,.,TRBV11-3,TRBJ2-3,15,CASSRSGTSVDTQYF,TGTGCCAGCAGCCGGTCCGGGACTAGCGTAGATACGCAGTATTTT
TRBD1,.,TRBV6-6,TRBJ1-5,15,CASSSKPDRGQPQHF,TGTGCCAGCAGCTCAAAGCCGGACAGGGGGCAGCCCCAGCATTTT
.,many,TRBV7-2,TRBJ1-1,14,CASSRMVGNTEAFF,TGTGCCAGCAGTCGCATGGTCGGAAACACTGAAGCTTTCTTT
TRBD2,once,TRBV11-3,TRBJ2-1,17,CASSLDGAGELNNEQFF,TGTGCCAGCAGCTTAGATGGGGCGGGAGAGCTGAACAATGAGCAGTTCTTC
.,few,TRBV6-8,TRBJ1-2,14,CASSPKPGPAGYTF,TGTGCCAGCAGTCCAAAACCCGGACCGGCTGGCTACACCTTC
TRBD1,.,TRBV11-1,TRBJ1-1,14,CASNRDRANTEAFF,TGTGCCAGCAACCGGGACAGGGCGAACACTGAAGCTTTCTTT
.,few,TRBV2,TRBJ1-5,15,CASKNREGSNQPQHF,TGTGCCAGCAAAAACAGGGAGGGTAGCAATCAGCCCCAGCATTTT
TRBD1,few,TRBV28,TRBJ1-2,13,CASKFGTVDGYTF,TGTGCCAGCAAGTTCGGGACAGTCGATGGCTACACCTTC
.,.,TRBV4-1,TRBJ2-7,15,CASSQSQARGDEQYF,TGCGCCAGCAGCCAAAGCCAGGCACGCGGGGACGAGCAGTACTTC
.,many,TRBV7-2,TRBJ2-5,13,CASSQRRPETQYF,TGTGCCAGCAGCCAAAGACGGCCGGAGACCCAGTACTTC
TRBD1,.,TRBV28,TRBJ1-2,14,CASSIPGQGSGYTF,TGTGCCAGCAGTATACCGGGACAGGGCTCTGGCTACACCTTC
.,.,TRBV7-3,TRBJ2-7,12,CASSLHLREQYF,TGTGCCAGCAGCTTACATCTTCGCGAGCAGTACTTC
.,many,TRBV7-2,TRBJ1-1,13,CASSQPGNTEAFF,TGTGCCAGCAGCCAACCGGGGAACACTGAAGCTTTCTTT
.,many,TRBV7-2,TRBJ2-7,13,CASSFKDTYEQYF,TGTGCCAGCAGCTTTAAGGATACCTACGAGCAGTACTTC
TRBD2,few,TRBV20-1,TRBJ2-1,14,CSAGGASGSDEQFF,TGCAGTGCTGGTGGGGCTAGCGGGAGTGATGAGCAGTTCTTC
TRBD1,.,TRBV5-6,TRBJ2-3,12,CASSPWTGGQYF,TGTGCCAGCAGCCCCTGGACAGGGGGGCAGTATTTT
TRBD1,.,TRBV7-9,TRBJ2-2,15,CASSSGDDRAGGLFF,TGTGCCAGCAGCTCCGGCGATGACAGGGCCGGTGGGCTGTTTTTT
TRBD1,once,TRBV6-6,TRBJ1-1,13,CASRQRGHGGAFF,TGTGCCAGCAGACAAAGGGGGCACGGCGGCGCTTTCTTT
TRBD1,.,TRBV2,TRBJ2-1,14,CASRARGPYNEQFF,TGTGCCAGCAGGGCCAGGGGGCCATACAATGAGCAGTTCTTC
.,.,TRBV10-3,TRBJ1-2,13,CAISPRDVYGYTF,TGTGCCATCAGTCCCAGGGATGTCTATGGCTACACCTTC
.,.,TRBV7-9,TRBJ1-5,13,CASSPLANQPQHF,TGTGCCAGCAGCCCACTCGCTAATCAGCCCCAGCATTTT
.,.,TRBV7-9,TRBJ2-5,17,CASSFPDKWARRETQYF,TGTGCCAGCAGCTTCCCGGACAAATGGGCTAGGAGAGAGACCCAGTACTTC
TRBD2,few,TRBV4-3,TRBJ2-7,15,CASSQSLAGDYEQYF,TGCGCCAGCAGCCAATCCCTAGCGGGAGACTACGAGCAGTACTTC
TRBD2,few,TRBV7-9,TRBJ2-1,17,CASSSRFNSGIYNEQFF,TGTGCCAGCAGCTCCCGGTTTAATAGCGGGATCTACAATGAGCAGTTCTTC
.,few,TRBV10-3,TRBJ1-1,11,CAISADSEAFF,TGTGCCATCAGTGCAGACAGTGAAGCTTTCTTT
.,few,TRBV7-2,TRBJ2-7,14,CASRSGPTRLEQYF,TGTGCCAGCAGATCAGGGCCGACTCGCCTCGAGCAGTACTTC
.,few,TRBV11-2,TRBJ2-2,14,CASSHLSRGRELFF,TGTGCCAGCAGCCACCTATCTCGGGGAAGGGAGCTGTTTTTT
.,few,TRBV19,TRBJ2-1,15,CASSKYYWAVDEQFF,TGTGCCAGTAGTAAGTACTACTGGGCAGTCGATGAGCAGTTCTTC
.,.,TRBV7-8,TRBJ2-1,18,CASSFFRAPTSPFSEQFF,TGTGCCAGCAGCTTTTTCAGGGCGCCGACCTCACCGTTCTCCGAGCAGTTCTTC
TRBD1,.,TRBV5-4,TRBJ1-2,16,CASRGQGGALNYGYTF,TGTGCCAGCAGAGGACAGGGCGGTGCACTTAACTATGGCTACACCTTC